This T cell receptor beta chain comes out of a study of control samples from healthy donors and cancer patients. TCRdb's copy holds only in-frame clones and misses some; the assay was immunoSEQ multiplex PCR. This sample has 120,000 or so clones; more than 75% occur once, and the top ten carry over 2.5%. This clone has just one count. The source material was blood. The TCR was taken from a man aged 55 to 69 in good health.

The CDR3 region is CASSFFGPGELFF. The CDR3 nucleotides read TGTGCCAGCAGCTTTTTCGGGCCCGGGGAGCTGTTTTTT. The chain uses TRBV7-3 and TRBJ2-2; D gene uncertain. Trimming took off 3 bases at V and 6 bases at J, with 8 bases between the two ends. This CDR3 is 13 amino acids long. The germline CDR1 and CDR2 sequences are SGHTA and FQGTGA.